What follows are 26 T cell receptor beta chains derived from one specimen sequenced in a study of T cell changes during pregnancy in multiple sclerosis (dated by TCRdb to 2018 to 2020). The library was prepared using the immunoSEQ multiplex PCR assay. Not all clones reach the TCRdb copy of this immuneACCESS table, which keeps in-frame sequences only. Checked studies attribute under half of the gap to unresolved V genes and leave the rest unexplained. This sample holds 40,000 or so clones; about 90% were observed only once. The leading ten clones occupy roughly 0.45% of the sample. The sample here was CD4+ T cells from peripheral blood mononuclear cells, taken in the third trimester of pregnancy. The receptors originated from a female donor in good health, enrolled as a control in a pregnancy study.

The CDR3 sequence: CASSLDWTSTNTGELFF. The CDR3 coding sequence is TGTGCCAGCAGCTTGGATTGGACTTCCACGAACACCGGGGAGCTGTTTTTT. V and J are TRBV5-4 and TRBJ2-2; the D gene is possibly TRBD2 (5 bases). The V gene lost 0 bases and the J gene lost 0 bases, with 12 bases spanning the gap. This CDR3 region has 17 residues. CDR1 is SGHNT, CDR2 YYREEE, per germline (reference sequence).

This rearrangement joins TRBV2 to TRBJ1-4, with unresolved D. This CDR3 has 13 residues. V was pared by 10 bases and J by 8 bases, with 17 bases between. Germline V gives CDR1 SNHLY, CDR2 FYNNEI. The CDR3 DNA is TGTGCCACCGGTGGAGGGTCTGGGGAAAAACTGTTTTTT. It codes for CATGGGSGEKLFF.

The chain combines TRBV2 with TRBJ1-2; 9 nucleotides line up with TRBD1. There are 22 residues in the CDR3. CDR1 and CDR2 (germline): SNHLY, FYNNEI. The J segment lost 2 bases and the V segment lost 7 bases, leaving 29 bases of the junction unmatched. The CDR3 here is CASNKERTGEKKWFVVNYGYTF. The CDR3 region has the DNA TGTGCCAGCAATAAGGAACGGACAGGGGAGAAGAAGTGGTTTGTCGTGAACTATGGCTACACCTTC.

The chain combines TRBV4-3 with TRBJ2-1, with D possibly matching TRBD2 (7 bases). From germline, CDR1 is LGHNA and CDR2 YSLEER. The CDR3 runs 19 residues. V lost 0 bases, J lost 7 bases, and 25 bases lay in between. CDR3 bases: TGCGCCAGCAGCCAAGACCGAGGGGGGGGACCTCACCGGCGGAATGAGCAGTTCTTC. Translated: CASSQDRGGGPHRRNEQFF.

CDR3 DNA sequence: TGTGCCAGTAGTATCTCGGGTTGGTCCAATCAGCCCCAGCATTTT. Translated: CASSISGWSNQPQHF. The rearrangement joins TRBV19 to TRBJ1-5; unclear D gene. With 3 bases removed from V and 3 bases from J, the gap between germline ends came to 12 bases. The CDR3 is made up of 15 amino acids. Germline V gene lookup returns CDR1 LNHDA and CDR2 SQIVND (reference sequence).

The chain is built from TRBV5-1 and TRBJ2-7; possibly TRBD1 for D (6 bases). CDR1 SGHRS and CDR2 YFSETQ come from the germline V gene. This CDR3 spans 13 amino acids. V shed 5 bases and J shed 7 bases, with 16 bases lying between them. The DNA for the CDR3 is TGCGCCAGCAGACCTGGGACAAAGGGGGAGCAGTACTTC. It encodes CASRPGTKGEQYF.

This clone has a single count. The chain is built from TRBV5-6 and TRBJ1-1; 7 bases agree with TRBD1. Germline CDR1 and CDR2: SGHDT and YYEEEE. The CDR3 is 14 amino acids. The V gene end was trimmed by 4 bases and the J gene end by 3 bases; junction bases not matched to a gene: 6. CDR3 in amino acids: CASSKTGRDTEAFF. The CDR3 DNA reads TGTGCCAGCAGCAAGACAGGGCGGGACACTGAAGCTTTCTTT.

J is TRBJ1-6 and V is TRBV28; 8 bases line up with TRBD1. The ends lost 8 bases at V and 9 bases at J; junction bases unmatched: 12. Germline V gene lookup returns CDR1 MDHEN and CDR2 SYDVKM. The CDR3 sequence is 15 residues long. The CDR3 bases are TGTGCCAGCTCCTTCGGAGGACAGGGTCCTTCACCCCTCCACTTT. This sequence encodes CASSFGGQGPSPLHF. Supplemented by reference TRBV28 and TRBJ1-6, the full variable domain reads DVKVTQSSRYLVKRTGEKVFLECVQDMDHENMFWYRQDPGLGLRLIYFSYDVKMKEKGDIPEGYSVSREKKERFSLILESASTNQTSMYLCASSFGGQGPSPLHFGNGTRLTVT.

DNA of the CDR3: TGTGCCAGCGGCCGCGGGTCTGGGGCCAACGTCCTGACTTTC. Residues: CASGRGSGANVLTF. V is TRBV2 and J is TRBJ2-6, with D possibly matching TRBD2 (5 bases). The V end lost 8 bases, the J end lost 1 base, and 9 bases lay between the germline ends. Germline V gene sequence: CDR1 SNHLY, CDR2 FYNNEI. This CDR3 region has 14 residues.

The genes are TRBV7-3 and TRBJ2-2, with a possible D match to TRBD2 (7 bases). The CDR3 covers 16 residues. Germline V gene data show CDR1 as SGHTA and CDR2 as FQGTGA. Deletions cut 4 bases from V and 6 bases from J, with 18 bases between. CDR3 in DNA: TGTGCCAGCAGCTACGTGGGGGGGCGGGCTGCCGGGGAGCTGTTTTTT. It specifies CASSYVGGRAAGELFF.

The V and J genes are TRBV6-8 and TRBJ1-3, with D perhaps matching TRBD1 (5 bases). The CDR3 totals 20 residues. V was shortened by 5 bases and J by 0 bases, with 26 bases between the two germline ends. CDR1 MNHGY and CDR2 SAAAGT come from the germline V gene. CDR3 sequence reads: CASSRPLAGTVKDSGNTIYF. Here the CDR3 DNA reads TGTGCCAGCAGTCGCCCCTTGGCGGGGACCGTTAAAGACTCTGGAAACACCATATATTTT.

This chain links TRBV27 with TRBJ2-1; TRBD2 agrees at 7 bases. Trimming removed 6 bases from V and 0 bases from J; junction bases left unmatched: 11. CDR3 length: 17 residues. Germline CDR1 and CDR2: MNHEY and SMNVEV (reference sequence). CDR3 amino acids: CASSASRAGFSYNEQFF. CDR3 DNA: TGTGCCAGCAGCGCCAGCCGAGCGGGGTTCTCCTACAATGAGCAGTTCTTC.

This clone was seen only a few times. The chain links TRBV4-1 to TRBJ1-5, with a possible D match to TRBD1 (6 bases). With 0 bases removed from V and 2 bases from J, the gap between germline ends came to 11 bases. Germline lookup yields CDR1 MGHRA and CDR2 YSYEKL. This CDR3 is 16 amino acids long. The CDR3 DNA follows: TGCGCCAGCAGCCAAGACTACAGGGTTGGCAATCAGCCCCAGCATTTT. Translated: CASSQDYRVGNQPQHF.

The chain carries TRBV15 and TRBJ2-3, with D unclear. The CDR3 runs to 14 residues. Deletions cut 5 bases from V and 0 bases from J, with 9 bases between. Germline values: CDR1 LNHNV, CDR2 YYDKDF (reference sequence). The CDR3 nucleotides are TGTGCCACCAGCTCGACACACAGCACAGATACGCAGTATTTT. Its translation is CATSSTHSTDTQYF.

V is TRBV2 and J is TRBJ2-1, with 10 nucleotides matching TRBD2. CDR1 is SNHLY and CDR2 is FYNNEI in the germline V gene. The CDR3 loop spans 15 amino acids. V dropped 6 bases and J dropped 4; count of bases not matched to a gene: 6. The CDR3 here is CASSGLAELYNEQFF. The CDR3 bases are TGTGCCAGCAGCGGACTAGCGGAGTTATACAATGAGCAGTTCTTC. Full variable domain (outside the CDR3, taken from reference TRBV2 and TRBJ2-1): EPEVTQTPSHQVTQMGQEVILRCVPISNHLYFYWYRQILGQKVEFLVSFYNNEISEKSEIFDDQFSVERPDGSNFTLKIRSTKLEDSAMYFCASSGLAELYNEQFFGPGTRLTVL.

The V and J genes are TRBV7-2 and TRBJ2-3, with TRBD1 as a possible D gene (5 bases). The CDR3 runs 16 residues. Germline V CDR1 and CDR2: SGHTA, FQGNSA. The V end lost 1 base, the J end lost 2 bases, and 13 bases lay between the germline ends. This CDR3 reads CASSLGQGIFTDTQYF. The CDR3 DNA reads TGTGCCAGCAGCTTAGGGCAGGGAATTTTCACAGATACGCAGTATTTT. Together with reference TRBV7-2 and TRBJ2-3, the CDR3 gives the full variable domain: GAGVSQSPSNKVTEKGKDVELRCDPISGHTALYWYRQSLGQGLEFLIYFQGNSAPDKSGLPSDRFSAERTGGSVSTLTIQRTQQEDSAVYLCASSLGQGIFTDTQYFGPGTRLTVL.

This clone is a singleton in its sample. The CDR3 protein is CASSQGSSGKETQYF. CDR3 DNA: TGTGCCAGCAGCCAAGGCTCTAGCGGGAAAGAGACCCAGTACTTC. This chain joins TRBV4-2 and TRBJ2-5; 9 nucleotides align to TRBD2. The germline gives CDR1 LGHNA, CDR2 YNFKEQ. Trimming took 1 base from V and 3 from J; bases not matched to a gene: 3. The CDR3 extends over 15 amino acids.

CDR3 bases: TGTGCCAGCAGTCTGGGGGGACAGGGGAGCGGGGAGCTGTTTTTT. Protein product: CASSLGGQGSGELFF. This sequence joins TRBV28 and TRBJ2-2; 10 bases align to TRBD1. Germline V gene lookup returns CDR1 MDHEN and CDR2 SYDVKM. The ends lost 5 bases at V and 7 bases at J; junction bases unmatched: 7. The CDR3 contains 15 residues.

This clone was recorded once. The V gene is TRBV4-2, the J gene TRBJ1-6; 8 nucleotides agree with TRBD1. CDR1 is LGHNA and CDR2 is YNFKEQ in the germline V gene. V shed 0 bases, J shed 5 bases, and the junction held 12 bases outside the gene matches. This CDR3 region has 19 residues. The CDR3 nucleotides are TGTGCCAGCAGCCAAGATCGGCTCAGGGGGCGGTTGGATAATTCACCCCTCCACTTT. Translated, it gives CASSQDRLRGRLDNSPLHF.

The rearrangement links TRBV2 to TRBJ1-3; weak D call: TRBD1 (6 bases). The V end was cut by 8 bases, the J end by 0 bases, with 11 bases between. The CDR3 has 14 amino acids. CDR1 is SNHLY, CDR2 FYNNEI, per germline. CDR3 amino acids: CASYRGSSGNTIYF. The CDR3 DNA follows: TGTGCCAGCTATAGGGGGAGCTCTGGAAACACCATATATTTT.

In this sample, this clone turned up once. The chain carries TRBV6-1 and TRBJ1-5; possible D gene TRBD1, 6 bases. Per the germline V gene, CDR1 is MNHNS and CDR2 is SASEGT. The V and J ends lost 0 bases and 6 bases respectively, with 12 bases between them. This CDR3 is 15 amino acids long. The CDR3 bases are TGTGCCAGCAGTGAAGCACGCGGGGGGCGTCAGCCCCAGCATTTT. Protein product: CASSEARGGRQPQHF.

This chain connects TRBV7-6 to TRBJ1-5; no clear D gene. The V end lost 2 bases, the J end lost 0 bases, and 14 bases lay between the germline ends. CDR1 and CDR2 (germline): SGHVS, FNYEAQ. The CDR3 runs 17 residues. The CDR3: CASSLFAGTYSNQPQHF. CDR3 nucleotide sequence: TGTGCCAGCAGCTTATTTGCAGGTACTTATAGCAATCAGCCCCAGCATTTT.

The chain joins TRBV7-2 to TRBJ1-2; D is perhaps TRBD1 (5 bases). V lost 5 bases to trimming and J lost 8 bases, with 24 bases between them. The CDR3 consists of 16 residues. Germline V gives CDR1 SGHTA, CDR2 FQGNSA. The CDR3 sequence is CASSPPGGRASGGYTF. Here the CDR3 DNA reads TGTGCCAGCAGCCCACCGGGGGGACGGGCCTCGGGGGGCTACACCTTC.

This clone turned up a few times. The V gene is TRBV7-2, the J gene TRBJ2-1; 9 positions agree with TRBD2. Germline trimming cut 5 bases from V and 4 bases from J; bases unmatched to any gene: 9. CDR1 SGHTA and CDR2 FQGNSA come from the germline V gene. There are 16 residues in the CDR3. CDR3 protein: CASSPWGSGGYNEQFF. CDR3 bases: TGTGCCAGCAGCCCATGGGGTAGCGGGGGTTACAATGAGCAGTTCTTC.

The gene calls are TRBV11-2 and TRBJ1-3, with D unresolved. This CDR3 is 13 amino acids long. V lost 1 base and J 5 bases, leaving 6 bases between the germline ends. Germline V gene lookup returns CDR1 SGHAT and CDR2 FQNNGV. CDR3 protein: CASSLVSRNTIYF. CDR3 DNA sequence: TGTGCCAGCAGCTTAGTCAGTCGAAACACCATATATTTT.

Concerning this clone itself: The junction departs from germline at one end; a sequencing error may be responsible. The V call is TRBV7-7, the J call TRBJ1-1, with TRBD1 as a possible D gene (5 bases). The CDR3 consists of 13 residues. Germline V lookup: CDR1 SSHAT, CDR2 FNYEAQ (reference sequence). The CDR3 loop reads CASSMGPNTEAFF. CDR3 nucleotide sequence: TGTGCTAGCAGCATGGGGCCTAACACTGAAGCTTTCTTT.